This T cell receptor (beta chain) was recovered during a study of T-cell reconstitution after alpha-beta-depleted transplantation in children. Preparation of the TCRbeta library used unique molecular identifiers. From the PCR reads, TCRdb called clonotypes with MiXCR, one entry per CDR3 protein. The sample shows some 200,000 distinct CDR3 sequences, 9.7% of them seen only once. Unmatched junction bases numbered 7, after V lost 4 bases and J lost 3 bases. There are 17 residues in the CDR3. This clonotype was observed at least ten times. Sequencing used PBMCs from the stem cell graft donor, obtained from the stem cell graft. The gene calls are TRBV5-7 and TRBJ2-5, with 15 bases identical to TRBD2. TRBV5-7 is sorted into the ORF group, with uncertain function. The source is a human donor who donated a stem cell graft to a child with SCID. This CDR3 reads CASSLPWTSGREETQYF. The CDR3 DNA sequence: TGTGCCAGCAGCCTACCATGGACTAGCGGGAGGGAAGAGACCCAGTACTTC.